This T cell receptor (beta chain) was obtained from a study of CD8+ T cells in alopecia areata. This clone was recorded a few times. This CDR3 comprises 11 residues. Germline V gene sequence: CDR1 DFQATT, CDR2 SNEGSKA (reference sequence). The germline V and J ends were trimmed by 6 bases and 7 bases, with 13 bases remaining between them. cDNA prepared by RNA extraction and subsequent reverse transcription served as the template for sequencing. Measured with immunoSEQ multiplex PCR; TCRdb has only the in-frame clones, and not every one. The sample carries 90,000 to 120,000 clones, 55% to 60% recorded once.

The J gene is TRBJ2-7, the V gene TRBV20-1; maybe TRBD2 (5 bases). The origin of this receptor is a human donor with alopecia areata. Input material: NKG2D-low CD8+ T cells sorted from blood. The CDR3 loop reads CSALVTGEQYF. CDR3 DNA sequence: TGCAGTGCCTTGGTTACGGGGGAGCAGTACTTC.